This T cell receptor (beta chain) was captured by sequencing in a study of Ad26.COV2.S vaccination and SARS-CoV-2 variants. Study results and limitations: Total responses of T cells may have been underestimated by the analyses of TCR breadth and depth.

The repertoire was sequenced with immunoSEQ multiplex PCR; TCRdb's copy has only in-frame clones and lacks some. The table shows some 390,000 clones, with 89% occurring only once. A remark on this clone: Its matching antigen is unknown.

As for treatment: approximately 18 received Ad26.COV2.S at low or high dose, single or two shots; about 5 received placebo; per-sample allocation not given. Specimen acquisition occurred on day 63 following the initial vaccine or placebo injection. An adult of 18-55 years in Boston served as donor. This CDR3 contains 13 residues. V shed 6 bases and J 7 bases; nucleotides not matched to a gene: 5. This specimen was peripheral blood, taken in a trial of Ad26.COV2.S vaccine versus placebo. The V and J genes are TRBV12-3 or TRBV12-4 and TRBJ2-2, with TRBD1 identical over 7 bases. The clonotype comes from a person between 18 and 65 years old who received the Ad26.COV2.S COVID-19 vaccine or a placebo. The chain's CDR3 is CASRSGQNGELFF. CDR3 sequence (DNA): TGTGCCAGCAGATCGGGACAGAACGGGGAGCTGTTTTTT.